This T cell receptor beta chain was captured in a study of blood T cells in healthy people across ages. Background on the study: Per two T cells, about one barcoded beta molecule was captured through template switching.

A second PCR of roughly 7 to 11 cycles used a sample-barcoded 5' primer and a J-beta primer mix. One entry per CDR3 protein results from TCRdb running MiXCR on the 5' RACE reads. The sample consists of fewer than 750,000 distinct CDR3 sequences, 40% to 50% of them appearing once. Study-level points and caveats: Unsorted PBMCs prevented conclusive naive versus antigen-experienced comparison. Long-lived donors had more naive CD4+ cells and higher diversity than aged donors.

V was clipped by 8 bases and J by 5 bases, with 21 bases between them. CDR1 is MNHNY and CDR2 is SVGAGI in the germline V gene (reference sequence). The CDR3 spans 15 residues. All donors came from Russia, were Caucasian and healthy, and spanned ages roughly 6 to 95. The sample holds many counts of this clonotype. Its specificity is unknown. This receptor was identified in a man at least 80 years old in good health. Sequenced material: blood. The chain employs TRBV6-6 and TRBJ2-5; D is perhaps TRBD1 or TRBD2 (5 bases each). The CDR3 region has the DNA TGTGCCAGCCGGCCACGAGGGGCTGAGGATGAGACCCAGTACTTC. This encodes CASRPRGAEDETQYF.